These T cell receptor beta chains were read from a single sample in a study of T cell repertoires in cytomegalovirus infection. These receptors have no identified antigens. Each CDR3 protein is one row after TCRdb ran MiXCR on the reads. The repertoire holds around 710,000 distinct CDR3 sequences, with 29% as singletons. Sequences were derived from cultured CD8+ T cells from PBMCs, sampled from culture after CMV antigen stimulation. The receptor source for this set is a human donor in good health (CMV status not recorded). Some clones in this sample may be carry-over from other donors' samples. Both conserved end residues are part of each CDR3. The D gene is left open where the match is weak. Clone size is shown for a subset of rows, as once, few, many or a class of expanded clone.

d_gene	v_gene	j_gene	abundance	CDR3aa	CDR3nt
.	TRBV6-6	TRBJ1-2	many	CASSRDGANYGYTF	TGTGCCAGCAGCCGGGACGGAGCTAACTATGGCTACACCTTC
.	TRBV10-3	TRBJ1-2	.	CAIWWEDNGYTF	TGTGCCATCTGGTGGGAGGACAATGGCTACACCTTC
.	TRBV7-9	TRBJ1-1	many	CASSLLGAGGTEAFF	TGTGCCAGCAGCCTGTTGGGGGCCGGGGGAACTGAAGCTTTCTTT
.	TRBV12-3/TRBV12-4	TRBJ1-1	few	CASRRHSAEAFF	TGTGCCAGCAGGCGCCACAGCGCTGAAGCTTTCTTT
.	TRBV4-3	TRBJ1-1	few	CASSQDPMGENTEAFF	TGCGCCAGCAGCCAAGACCCAATGGGGGAGAACACTGAAGCTTTCTTT
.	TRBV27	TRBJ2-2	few	CASSYRTGGGELFF	TGTGCCAGCAGTTATAGGACGGGCGGCGGGGAGCTGTTTTTT
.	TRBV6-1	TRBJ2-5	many	CASSEGRGWAQYF	TGTGCCAGCAGTGAAGGACGGGGTTGGGCCCAGTACTTC
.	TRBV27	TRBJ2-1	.	CASNAVGYNEQFF	TGTGCCAGCAACGCGGTGGGCTACAATGAGCAGTTCTTC
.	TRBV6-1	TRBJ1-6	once	CASSEAEHGGGNSPLHF	TGTGCCAGCAGTGAAGCGGAACACGGAGGAGGGAATTCACCCCTCCACTTT
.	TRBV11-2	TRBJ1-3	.	CASSLRLQQSSGNTIYF	TGTGCCAGCAGCTTAAGACTCCAGCAATCCTCTGGAAACACCATATATTTT
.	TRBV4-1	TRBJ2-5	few	CASSQIGGIQETQYF	TGCGCCAGCAGCCAAATAGGAGGGATCCAAGAGACCCAGTACTTC
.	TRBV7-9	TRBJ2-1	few	CASSLDGTPWFF	TGTGCCAGCAGCTTAGACGGGACCCCCTGGTTCTTC
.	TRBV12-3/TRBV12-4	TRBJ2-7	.	CASSLDGEEQYF	TGTGCCAGCAGTTTAGATGGGGAAGAGCAGTACTTC
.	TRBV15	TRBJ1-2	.	CATSLSLAGDYTF	TGTGCCACCAGCTTGTCCCTCGCTGGAGACTACACCTTC
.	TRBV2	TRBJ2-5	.	CASKGKQETQYF	TGTGCCAGCAAGGGAAAACAAGAGACCCAGTACTTC
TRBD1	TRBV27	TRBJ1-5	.	CAGGGQNNQPQHF	TGTGCCGGCGGGGGACAGAATAATCAGCCCCAGCATTTT
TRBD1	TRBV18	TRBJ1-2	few	CASSPYGTVNGYTF	TGTGCCAGCTCACCTTATGGGACAGTGAACGGCTACACCTTC
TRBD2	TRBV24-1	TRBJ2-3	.	CATSEFSGGPISADTQYF	TGTGCCACCAGTGAATTTAGCGGGGGACCGATTTCCGCAGATACGCAGTATTTT
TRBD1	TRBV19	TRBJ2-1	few	CASTLGTGSYNEQFF	TGTGCCAGTACCCTCGGGACAGGGTCCTACAATGAGCAGTTCTTC
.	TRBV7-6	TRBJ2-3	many	CASSLEVVVDTQYF	TGTGCCAGCAGCTTAGAAGTTGTCGTGGATACGCAGTATTTT
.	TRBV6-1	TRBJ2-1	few	CASSEWAGERSNEQFF	TGTGCCAGCAGTGAATGGGCTGGAGAGCGGAGCAATGAGCAGTTCTTC
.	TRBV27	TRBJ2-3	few	CASQPGFGRSDTQYF	TGTGCCAGCCAACCGGGGTTCGGTAGGTCAGATACGCAGTATTTT
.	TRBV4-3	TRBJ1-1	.	CASSPSIWDGRAFF	TGCGCCAGCAGCCCAAGTATCTGGGACGGCAGGGCTTTCTTT
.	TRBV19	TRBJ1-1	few	CASSVGVTRVYTEAFF	TGTGCCAGTAGTGTTGGAGTTACGCGTGTATACACTGAAGCTTTCTTT
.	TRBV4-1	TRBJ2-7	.	CASSQPRPGAHEQYF	TGCGCCAGCAGCCAACCCCGACCGGGAGCGCACGAGCAGTACTTC
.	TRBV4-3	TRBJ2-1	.	CASSQDWDNEQFF	TGCGCCAGCAGCCAAGATTGGGACAATGAGCAGTTCTTC
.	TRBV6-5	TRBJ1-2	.	CASREGGAHSYTF	TGTGCCAGCAGGGAGGGGGGGGCCCACAGCTACACCTTC
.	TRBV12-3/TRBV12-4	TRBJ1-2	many	CASSPRGVGQLRKNYGYTF	TGTGCCAGCAGCCCAAGGGGGGTTGGGCAACTAAGGAAAAACTATGGCTACACCTTC
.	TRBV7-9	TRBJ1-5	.	CASSLEQGSQPQHF	TGTGCCAGCAGCTTAGAGCAGGGTAGTCAGCCCCAGCATTTT
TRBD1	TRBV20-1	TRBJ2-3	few	CSANGQGGSDDTQYF	TGCAGTGCTAACGGACAGGGGGGGTCGGATGATACGCAGTATTTT
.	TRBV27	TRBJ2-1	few	CASISPSYNEQFF	TGTGCCAGCATTAGTCCCTCCTACAATGAGCAGTTCTTC
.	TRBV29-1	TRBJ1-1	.	CSAGRTGEAFF	TGCAGCGCGGGTAGGACGGGTGAAGCTTTCTTT
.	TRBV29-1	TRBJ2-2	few	CSVVKVQGTGELFF	TGCAGCGTTGTTAAGGTTCAGGGCACCGGGGAGCTGTTTTTT
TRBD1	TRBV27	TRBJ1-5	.	CASNLQGTNQPQHF	TGTGCCAGCAATCTACAGGGGACCAATCAGCCCCAGCATTTT